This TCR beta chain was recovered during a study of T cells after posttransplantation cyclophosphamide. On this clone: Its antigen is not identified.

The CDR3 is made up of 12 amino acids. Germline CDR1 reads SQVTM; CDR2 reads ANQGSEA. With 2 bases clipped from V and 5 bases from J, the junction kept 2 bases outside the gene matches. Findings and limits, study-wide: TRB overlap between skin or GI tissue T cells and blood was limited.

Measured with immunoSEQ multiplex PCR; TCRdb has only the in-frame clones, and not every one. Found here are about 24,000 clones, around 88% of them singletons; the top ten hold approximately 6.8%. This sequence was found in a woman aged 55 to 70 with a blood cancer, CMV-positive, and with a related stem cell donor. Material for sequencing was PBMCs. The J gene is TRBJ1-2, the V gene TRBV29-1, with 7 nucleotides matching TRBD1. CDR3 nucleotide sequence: TGCAGCGTTGAACAACAGGGGTATGGCTACACCTTC. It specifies CSVEQQGYGYTF.